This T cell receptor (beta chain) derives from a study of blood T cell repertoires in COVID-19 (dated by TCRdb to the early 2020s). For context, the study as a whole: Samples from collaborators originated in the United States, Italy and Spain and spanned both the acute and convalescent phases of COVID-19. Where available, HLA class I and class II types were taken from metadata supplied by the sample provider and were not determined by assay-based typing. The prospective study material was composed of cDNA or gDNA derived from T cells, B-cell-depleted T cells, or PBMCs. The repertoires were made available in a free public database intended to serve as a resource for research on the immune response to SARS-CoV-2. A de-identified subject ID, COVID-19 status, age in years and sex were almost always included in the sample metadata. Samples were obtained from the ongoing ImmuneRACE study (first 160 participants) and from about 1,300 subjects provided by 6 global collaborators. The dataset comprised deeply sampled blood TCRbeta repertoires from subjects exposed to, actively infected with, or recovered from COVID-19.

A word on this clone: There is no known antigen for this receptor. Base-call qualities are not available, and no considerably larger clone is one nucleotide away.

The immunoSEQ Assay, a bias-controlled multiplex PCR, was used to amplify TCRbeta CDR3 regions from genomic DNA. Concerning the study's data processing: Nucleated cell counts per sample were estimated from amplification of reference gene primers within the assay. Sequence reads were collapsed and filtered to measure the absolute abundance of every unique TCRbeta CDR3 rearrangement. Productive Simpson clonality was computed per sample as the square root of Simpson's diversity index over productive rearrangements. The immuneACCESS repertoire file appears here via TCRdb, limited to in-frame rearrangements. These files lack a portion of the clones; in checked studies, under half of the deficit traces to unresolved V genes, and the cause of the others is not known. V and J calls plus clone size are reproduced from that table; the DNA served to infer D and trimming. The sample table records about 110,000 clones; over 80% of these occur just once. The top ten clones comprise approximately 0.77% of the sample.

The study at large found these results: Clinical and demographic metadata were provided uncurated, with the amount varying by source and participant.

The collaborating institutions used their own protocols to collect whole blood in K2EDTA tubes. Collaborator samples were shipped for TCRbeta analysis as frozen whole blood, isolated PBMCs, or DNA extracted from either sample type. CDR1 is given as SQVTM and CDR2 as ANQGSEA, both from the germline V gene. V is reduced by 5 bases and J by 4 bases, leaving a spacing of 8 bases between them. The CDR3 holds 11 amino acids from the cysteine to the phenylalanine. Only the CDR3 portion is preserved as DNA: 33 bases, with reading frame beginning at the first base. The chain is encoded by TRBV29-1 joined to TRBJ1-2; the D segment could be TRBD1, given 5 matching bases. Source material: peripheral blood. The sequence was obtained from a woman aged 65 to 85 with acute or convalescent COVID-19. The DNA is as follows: TGCAGCGTTAGGGGTCTCTATGGCTACACCTTC. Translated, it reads CSVRGLYGYTF.